Listed below are T cell receptor beta chains from one sample, sequenced in a study of CD8 T cells in ankylosing spondylitis. TCRdb ran MiXCR on the 5' RACE reads and lists one entry per CDR3 protein. There are roughly 130,000 distinct CDR3 sequences in the sample; around 15% occur only once, and just under 3% lies in the top ten. The sequencing input was blood, either unsorted or a sorted T cell fraction (not recorded which). The receptors stem from a female donor with ankylosing spondylitis or in good health (not recorded which). The CDR3 runs from the conserved cysteine through the conserved F or W.

CDR3 | V | length
CAISPGTSGVTDTQYF | TRBV10-3 | 16
CASSLGVSAETQYF | TRBV5-1 | 14
CASSYRGQSSGANVLTF | TRBV6-5 | 17
CASSLGLLSYNEQFF | TRBV4-1 | 15
CASTFGSGGNTIYF | TRBV12-3/TRBV12-4 | 14
CASSVDRTSYNEQFF | TRBV9 | 15
CASSIVWTANTEAFF | TRBV19 | 15
CSGQLAGGAETKYF | TRBV20-1 | 14
CASSLLGWVDEQFF | TRBV12-3/TRBV12-4 | 14
CASRPRDRVFANTGELFF | TRBV19 | 18
CASRAGDPQYF | TRBV19 | 11
CASSSVTRYEQYF | TRBV5-1 | 13
CASSSDREVLRTGETQYF | TRBV12-3/TRBV12-4 | 18
CAWSGNRVGYNEQFF | TRBV30 | 15
CASIPNSDLYEQYF | TRBV25-1 | 14
CSVVGLAGGTDTQYF | TRBV29-1 | 15
CASSKRLAGKNEQFF | TRBV7-3 | 15
CASSQVPGRSYNEQFF | TRBV3-1 | 16
CASSFVGVWDTQYF | TRBV27 | 14
CATSDPTYEGTDTQYF | TRBV24-1 | 16
CASSKGWTGGRSNQPQHF | TRBV21-1 | 18
CASTGLGDSYNEQFF | TRBV5-1 | 15
CASSSDSANEKLFF | TRBV12-3/TRBV12-4 | 14
CASNRDIYNEQFF | TRBV28 | 13
CASRTPTQTVWNTEAFF | TRBV19 | 17
CASSSPAVTTGELFF | TRBV7-6 | 15
CASRVSAGNTIYF | TRBV12-3/TRBV12-4 | 13
CSVAGLASDSEQYF | TRBV29-1 | 14
CASSLVGVGPYEQYF | TRBV5-5 | 15
CASSYGGELRTGELFF | TRBV6-5 | 16
CASSPKTGAEQYF | TRBV7-2 | 13
CASSLDSRGQETQYF | TRBV12-3/TRBV12-4 | 15
CSASGPGSYEQYF | TRBV20-1 | 13
CASSQGTGPSVKNIQYF | TRBV14 | 17
CASSSTPNRDRGGLFF | TRBV7-6 | 16
CASYRAGSGELFF | TRBV27 | 13
CSARSGGTYNEQFF | TRBV20-1 | 14
CAISATGPSGANVLTF | TRBV10-3 | 16
CSASAGVTEAFF | TRBV20-1 | 12
CATRKTGDTGELFF | TRBV24-1 | 14
CSAQLLGTDTQYF | TRBV20-1 | 13
CSARDLPGGTDTQYF | TRBV20-1 | 15
CASSYDTGGFGELFF | TRBV5-1 | 15
CASSLQTGTGYPITDTQYF | TRBV5-1 | 19
CASSLGIGQSNQETQYF | TRBV5-1 | 17
CASRSPGAGANGLTF | TRBV3-1 | 15
CAISESGLATYEQYF | TRBV10-3 | 15
CASSFPYPGTSNYEQYF | TRBV7-9 | 17
CASSQETGAEQYF | TRBV4-1 | 13
CSASSMSQETQYF | TRBV20-1 | 13
CASSLQPIPNTGELFF | TRBV5-1 | 16
CSVGNNEQFF | TRBV29-1 | 10
CASRTWGSNYEQYF | TRBV11-2 | 14
CASSPAGYGTGELFF | TRBV18 | 15
CASSTQGKNIQYF | TRBV18 | 13
CASSLTGFTGELFF | TRBV7-9 | 14
CSARPLGLAGWKDTQYF | TRBV20-1 | 17